This passage covers 26 T cell receptor beta chains from one sample sequenced in a study of cytotoxic CD8 clonotypes in ibrutinib-treated CLL (dated by TCRdb to the early 2020s). The time point label of this sample denotes: progressive disease on ibrutinib. The library was obtained by the immunoSEQ multiplex PCR assay. In TCRdb, the immuneACCESS table is reduced to in-frame sequences with V and J assigned. These tables do not hold every clone; where another copy was compared, an unresolved V gene accounts for under half, and the others remain unexplained. Here the sample has 250,000 to 350,000 clones; roughly 76% occur a single time. Around 6% of the sample comes from the top ten. Sequencing was performed on PBMCs, taken at disease progression, from a patient treated with ibrutinib. The source is a human donor with chronic lymphocytic leukemia.

This clone was counted a few times. This rearrangement joins TRBV11-3 to TRBJ2-6; TRBD1 is a possible D gene (5 bases). This CDR3 has 15 residues. Germline V gives CDR1 SGHNT, CDR2 YENEEA. With 5 bases removed from V and 0 bases from J, the gap between germline ends came to 8 bases. The CDR3 DNA reads TGTGCCAGCAGCGTTACAGGCTCTGGGGCCAACGTCCTGACTTTC. This gives the protein CASSVTGSGANVLTF.

The chain couples TRBV5-1 to TRBJ1-2, with D perhaps matching TRBD1 (5 bases). CDR3 size: 17 residues. Germline assignment: CDR1 SGHRS and CDR2 YFSETQ. The V gene lost 3 bases and the J gene lost 4 bases, with 22 bases spanning the gap. As DNA, the CDR3 is TGCGCCAGCAGCTCTACCCCGACGTACATTAGGGGCTATGGCTACACCTTC. This gives the protein CASSSTPTYIRGYGYTF.

This clone was observed a few times. The V and J genes are TRBV10-3 and TRBJ2-7; 12 bases fit TRBD2. Losses at the gene ends were 9 bases for V and 0 bases for J; bases not matched to a gene: 12. This CDR3 comprises 17 residues. Germline V lookup: CDR1 ENHRY, CDR2 SYGVKD. DNA of the CDR3: TGTGCCATTCAGGGGGCTAGCGGGAGGGCCAGCTCCTACGAGCAGTACTTC. Its translation: CAIQGASGRASSYEQYF.

The sample holds a few counts of this clone. The chain joins TRBV19 to TRBJ2-6; 7 bases are shared with TRBD1. The CDR3 has 17 amino acids. V was clipped by 5 bases and J by 0 bases; unmatched bases: 7. Germline-derived CDR1 and CDR2 are LNHDA and SQIVND (reference sequence). The CDR3 protein is CASSSTGTRSGANVLTF. CDR3 in DNA: TGTGCCAGTAGTTCGACAGGGACCCGCTCTGGGGCCAACGTCCTGACTTTC.

The genes are TRBV18 and TRBJ1-2; a weak D match, TRBD1 (6 bases). Between the trimmed V and J ends, which lost 3 bases and 4 bases, there was a span of 12 bases. The CDR3 has 14 residues. CDR1 KGHSH and CDR2 LQKENI come from the germline V gene. CDR3 sequence (DNA): TGTGCCAGCTCACCTAATTTGGACAGCTATGGCTACACCTTC. It is translated as CASSPNLDSYGYTF.

V gene TRBV11-2 combines with J gene TRBJ1-3, with 7 bases identical to TRBD1. The CDR3 runs 17 residues. V lost 5 bases to trimming and J lost 0 bases; unmatched junction nucleotides: 10. CDR1 is SGHAT and CDR2 is FQNNGV in the germline V gene. The CDR3 sequence is CASSRRTGFYSGNTIYF. The DNA of the CDR3 is TGTGCCAGCAGCCGCCGGACAGGATTCTACTCTGGAAACACCATATATTTT.

J is TRBJ1-2 and V is TRBV2; possibly TRBD1 for D (5 bases). Trimming left V 3 bases short and J 4 bases short, with 27 bases between. This CDR3 is 19 amino acids long. CDR1 SNHLY and CDR2 FYNNEI come from the germline V gene. CDR3 bases: TGTGCCAGCAGTGAGCGTCGTCCGGGACTCGCCTATCTATCCTATGGCTACACCTTC. This encodes CASSERRPGLAYLSYGYTF.

V gene TRBV15 combines with J gene TRBJ1-1; 8 positions match TRBD1. Germline values: CDR1 LNHNV, CDR2 YYDKDF (reference sequence). Trimming cost V 7 bases and J 4 bases; bases outside gene matches: 8. The CDR3 loop spans 14 amino acids. The CDR3 is CATTGQGLSTEAFF. The DNA for the CDR3 is TGTGCCACCACCGGACAGGGACTGAGCACTGAAGCTTTCTTT.

The V call is TRBV5-1, the J call TRBJ1-1; possibly TRBD1 for D (5 bases). V dropped 4 bases and J dropped 1 base, with 11 bases sitting between them. CDR1 SGHRS and CDR2 YFSETQ come from the germline V gene. The CDR3 spans 14 residues. The CDR3 here is CASSIGTANTEAFF. CDR3 sequence (DNA): TGCGCCAGCAGCATCGGGACGGCGAACACTGAAGCTTTCTTT.

The rearrangement uses TRBV9 and TRBJ2-6; D gene ambiguous. CDR3 length: 15 amino acids. Between the trimmed V and J ends, which lost 3 bases and 0 bases, there was a span of 7 bases. Germline-derived CDR1 and CDR2 are SGDLS and YYNGEE. This chain's CDR3 is CASSGKGSGANVLTF. CDR3 nucleotides: TGTGCCAGCAGCGGTAAAGGCTCTGGGGCCAACGTCCTGACTTTC.

The V gene is TRBV7-8, the J gene TRBJ1-2, with unresolved D. Germline loops: CDR1 SGHVS, CDR2 FQNEAQ. Trimming took off 0 bases at V and 8 bases at J, with 16 bases between the two ends. The CDR3 totals 15 residues. CDR3 residues: CASSLAAVTIAGYTF. CDR3 DNA sequence: TGTGCCAGCAGCTTAGCGGCGGTGACGATCGCAGGCTACACCTTC.

The V and J genes are TRBV2 and TRBJ2-1; 8 bases line up with TRBD2. Losses at the gene ends were 8 bases for V and 1 base for J; bases not matched to a gene: 13. The CDR3 totals 17 residues. The germline gives CDR1 SNHLY, CDR2 FYNNEI. In DNA, the CDR3 is TGTGCCAGCTGTACACCGATAGCGGGGATGTCCTACAATGAGCAGTTCTTC. Translating gives CASCTPIAGMSYNEQFF.

The chain combines TRBV9 with TRBJ1-4; 7 nucleotides align to TRBD1. This CDR3 contains 12 residues. Per the germline V gene, CDR1 is SGDLS and CDR2 is YYNGEE. The junction had 2 bases not matched to a gene; V was cut back by 4 bases and J by 8 bases. The CDR3 DNA is TGTGCCAGCAGCCTCAGGGGGGAAAAACTGTTTTTT. Translation gives CASSLRGEKLFF. Variable domain in full (rest from reference TRBV9 and TRBJ1-4): DSGVTQTPKHLITATGQRVTLRCSPRSGDLSVYWYQQSLDQGLQFLIQYYNGEERAKGNILERFSAQQFPDLHSELNLSSLELGDSALYFCASSLRGEKLFFGSGTQLSVL.

The genes are TRBV29-1 and TRBJ2-7; D is unresolved. Germline V CDR1 and CDR2: SQVTM, ANQGSEA. The germline V and J ends were trimmed by 4 bases and 3 bases, with 13 bases remaining between them. This CDR3 region has 13 residues. DNA for the CDR3: TGCAGCGTTGGGCAAGGGTGGGTCTACGAGCAGTACTTC. Its translation is CSVGQGWVYEQYF.

The V gene is TRBV29-1, the J gene TRBJ2-2, with no clear D. The germline gives CDR1 SQVTM, CDR2 ANQGSEA. V shed 5 bases and J shed 0 bases, with 13 bases lying between them. This CDR3 comprises 15 residues. DNA for the CDR3: TGCAGCGTTTGGAGCGTTGGGACGAACACCGGGGAGCTGTTTTTT. Its protein is CSVWSVGTNTGELFF.

The chain combines TRBV9 with TRBJ2-7; maybe TRBD1 (5 bases). Deletions cut 2 bases from V and 7 bases from J, with 19 bases between. Germline loops: CDR1 SGDLS, CDR2 YYNGEE. This CDR3 has 15 residues. The CDR3 here is CASSVDPARPGEQYF. The CDR3 DNA reads TGTGCCAGCAGCGTTGATCCAGCACGCCCAGGGGAGCAGTACTTC. The whole variable domain, remainder taken from reference TRBV9 and TRBJ2-7, is DSGVTQTPKHLITATGQRVTLRCSPRSGDLSVYWYQQSLDQGLQFLIQYYNGEERAKGNILERFSAQQFPDLHSELNLSSLELGDSALYFCASSVDPARPGEQYFGPGTRLTVT.

The chain has TRBV4-1 and TRBJ2-5; a possible D gene is TRBD2 (5 bases). The CDR3 runs 15 residues. The V gene lost 3 bases and the J gene lost 5 bases, with 16 bases spanning the gap. Germline lookup yields CDR1 MGHRA and CDR2 YSYEKL. The CDR3, as DNA: TGCGCCAGCAGCCAGCGAGGACTCCCTGGTGAGACCCAGTACTTC. Protein sequence: CASSQRGLPGETQYF.

The chain joins TRBV20-1 to TRBJ1-2, with a possible D match to TRBD1 (6 bases). The CDR3 has 10 amino acids. Per germline, CDR1 DFQATT and CDR2 SNEGSKA (reference sequence). The V end lost 4 bases, the J end lost 6 bases, and 6 bases lay between the germline ends. The CDR3 spells CSATGDGYTF. The CDR3 bases are TGCAGTGCTACAGGGGATGGCTACACCTTC.

This clone turned up a few times. The chain combines TRBV6-5 with TRBJ2-7; 7 positions match TRBD1. CDR3 length equals 14 residues. Germline values: CDR1 MNHEY, CDR2 SVGAGI. Losses at the gene ends were 6 bases for V and 2 bases for J; bases not matched to a gene: 7. CDR3 amino acids: CASRATGAPYEQYF. The CDR3 DNA is TGTGCCAGCAGGGCAACAGGGGCCCCCTACGAGCAGTACTTC.

The chain uses TRBV10-2 and TRBJ1-1, with 8 bases fitting TRBD1. This CDR3 is 14 amino acids long. The trim removed 4 bases at V and 4 bases at J, leaving 5 bases unmatched. Germline CDR1 reads WSHSY; CDR2 reads SAAADI. CDR3 protein: CASSGWTGLTEAFF. The CDR3 DNA reads TGCGCCAGCAGTGGTTGGACAGGGCTCACTGAAGCTTTCTTT.

The chain employs TRBV27 and TRBJ2-5, with TRBD1 matching 7 bases. The CDR3 is 15 amino acids. V shed 5 bases, J shed 7 bases, and the junction held 13 bases outside the gene matches. Germline values: CDR1 MNHEY, CDR2 SMNVEV (reference sequence). The CDR3 region is CASSTNTGAAWTQYF. Written as DNA, the CDR3 is TGTGCCAGCAGTACAAACACAGGGGCCGCGTGGACCCAGTACTTC.

The gene calls are TRBV18 and TRBJ2-1; D is perhaps TRBD2 (6 bases). This CDR3 contains 15 residues. Germline CDR1 KGHSH, CDR2 LQKENI. V lost 0 bases and J 4 bases, leaving 10 bases between the germline ends. CDR3 residues: CASSPPGRVYNEQFF. CDR3 nucleotides: TGTGCCAGCTCACCACCCGGGAGAGTTTACAATGAGCAGTTCTTC. Together with reference TRBV18 and TRBJ2-1, the CDR3 gives the full variable domain: NAGVMQNPRHLVRRRGQEARLRCSPMKGHSHVYWYRQLPEEGLKFMVYLQKENIIDESGMPKERFSAEFPKEGPSILRIQQVVRGDSAAYFCASSPPGRVYNEQFFGPGTRLTVL.

V gene TRBV18 combines with J gene TRBJ2-5; tentative D call: TRBD1 (6 bases). This CDR3 is built from 14 residues. Trimming pared 5 bases from V and 4 bases from J, leaving 14 bases between. CDR1 is KGHSH, CDR2 LQKENI, per germline. The CDR3 loop reads CASSRDKGVETQYF. As DNA, the CDR3 is TGTGCCAGCTCAAGGGACAAGGGGGTAGAGACCCAGTACTTC.

This clone has only one observation. The V and J genes are TRBV7-8 and TRBJ2-3, with TRBD2 matching over 8 bases. V lost 5 bases to trimming and J lost 0 bases; unmatched junction nucleotides: 10. Germline loops: CDR1 SGHVS, CDR2 FQNEAQ. The CDR3 length is 17 residues. The CDR3 spells CASSRRRGAASTDTQYF. CDR3 sequence (DNA): TGTGCCAGCAGCCGTCGGCGGGGGGCGGCTAGCACAGATACGCAGTATTTT.

This clone showed up just a few times. J is TRBJ2-1 and V is TRBV9; D call uncertain. This CDR3 is built from 15 residues. V dropped 0 bases and J dropped 2 bases, with 9 bases sitting between them. Germline loops: CDR1 SGDLS, CDR2 YYNGEE. In DNA form, the CDR3 reads TGTGCCAGCAGCGTAGCTTTAGCAGCCTACAATGAGCAGTTCTTC. As protein: CASSVALAAYNEQFF.

V usage is TRBV7-8 and J usage is TRBJ2-2, with D hard to call. The CDR3 is made up of 16 amino acids. The germline V gene has CDR1 SGHVS and CDR2 FQNEAQ. V was clipped by 1 base and J by 1 base, with 10 bases between them. CDR3 nucleotides: TGTGCCAGCAGCTTAGGGTCTAGAGGGAACACCGGGGAGCTGTTTTTT. Translated, it gives CASSLGSRGNTGELFF.